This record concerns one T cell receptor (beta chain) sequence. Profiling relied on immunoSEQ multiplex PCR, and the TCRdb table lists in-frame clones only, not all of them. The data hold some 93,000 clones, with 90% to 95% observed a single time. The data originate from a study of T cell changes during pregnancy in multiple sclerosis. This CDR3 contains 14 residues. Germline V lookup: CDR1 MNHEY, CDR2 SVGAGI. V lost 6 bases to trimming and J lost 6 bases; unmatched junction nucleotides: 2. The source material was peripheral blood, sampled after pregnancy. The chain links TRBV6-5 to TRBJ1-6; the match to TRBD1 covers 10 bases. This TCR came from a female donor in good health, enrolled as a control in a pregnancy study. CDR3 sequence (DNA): TGTGCCAGCAGCCGGGACAGGGGTAATTCACCCCTCCACTTT. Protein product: CASSRDRGNSPLHF.